The next 11 T cell receptor beta chains were all read from a single sample in a study of control samples from healthy donors and cancer patients. The assay was immunoSEQ multiplex PCR, and TCRdb's table has in-frame clones only and misses some. The data show about 110,000 clones, more than 75% seen once. Sequenced input: PBMCs. Every receptor here comes from a woman aged 55-69 years with lung cancer.

The CDR3 is CASSLRGGLSQETQYF. CDR3 DNA: TGTGCCAGCAGCCTAAGGGGGGGGCTAAGTCAAGAGACCCAGTACTTC. The chain couples TRBV7-6 to TRBJ2-5, with D tentatively TRBD2 (7 bases). Germline assignment: CDR1 SGHVS and CDR2 FNYEAQ. V dropped 5 bases and J dropped 2 bases, with 18 bases sitting between them. CDR3 size: 16 residues.

This chain connects TRBV7-9 to TRBJ1-4, with 9 nucleotides matching TRBD1. The germline V gene has CDR1 SEHNR and CDR2 FQNEAQ (reference sequence). The CDR3 loop spans 14 amino acids. J lost 11 bases, V lost 5 bases, and 9 bases had no gene match. CDR3 in amino acids: CASSQWTGDMKLFF. The CDR3 DNA follows: TGTGCCAGCAGCCAATGGACAGGGGACATGAAACTGTTTTTT. The variable domain in full, completed from reference TRBV7-9 and TRBJ1-4, reads DTGVSQNPRHKITKRGQNVTFRCDPISEHNRLYWYRQTLGQGPEFLTYFQNEAQLEKSRLLSDRFSAERPKGSFSTLEIQRTEQGDSAMYLCASSQWTGDMKLFFGSGTQLSVL.

The chain uses TRBV4-1 and TRBJ2-7; D is possibly TRBD1 (5 bases). Germline V gives CDR1 MGHRA, CDR2 YSYEKL. Trimming pared 0 bases from V and 0 bases from J, leaving 15 bases between. The CDR3 spans 17 residues. In DNA form, the CDR3 reads TGCGCCAGCAGCCAAGATACCACGACAGAGAGCTCCTACGAGCAGTACTTC. Translation: CASSQDTTTESSYEQYF.

This clone was seen only once. J is TRBJ2-3 and V is TRBV7-2; 11 bases are shared with TRBD2. The V gene end was trimmed by 4 bases and the J gene end by 3 bases; junction bases not matched to a gene: 6. CDR3 size: 16 residues. Germline V CDR1 and CDR2: SGHTA, FQGNSA. CDR3: CASSYSGGAGTDTQYF. CDR3 in DNA: TGTGCCAGCAGCTATAGCGGGGGGGCAGGGACAGATACGCAGTATTTT.

The rearrangement joins TRBV15 to TRBJ1-4; possibly TRBD1 for D (5 bases). Trimming cost V 0 bases and J 4 bases, with 15 bases left between them. This CDR3 comprises 17 residues. CDR1 and CDR2 from the germline V gene are LNHNV and YYDKDF (reference sequence). In nucleotides, the CDR3 is TGTGCCACCAGCAGAGATCCGGGTGGGGCAGTTAATGAAAAACTGTTTTTT. This encodes CATSRDPGGAVNEKLFF.

The J gene is TRBJ2-7, the V gene TRBV4-1; 7 bases align to TRBD1. CDR3 size: 16 residues. Germline V CDR1 and CDR2: MGHRA, YSYEKL. Germline trimming cut 1 base from V and 4 bases from J; bases unmatched to any gene: 10. The CDR3 bases are TGCGCCAGCAGCCAAGTCGTGGCAGGGGGTTCGTACGAGCAGTACTTC. This translates into CASSQVVAGGSYEQYF.

The chain has TRBV3-1 (or the pseudogene TRBV3-2) and TRBJ1-5, with D uncertain. The germline CDR1 and CDR2 sequences are LGHDT and YNNKEL (reference sequence). Trimming took 1 base from V and 2 from J, leaving 15 bases between them. The CDR3 has 17 residues. The CDR3 region has the DNA TGTGCCAGCAGCCAAGTGTCCGGGCCTAGGGGCAATCAGCCCCAGCATTTT. Translation gives CASSQVSGPRGNQPQHF.

V gene TRBV9 combines with J gene TRBJ2-7, with 7 bases identical to TRBD1. The length of the CDR3 is 16 residues. The germline gives CDR1 SGDLS, CDR2 YYNGEE. V lost 0 bases and J lost 1; bases outside the gene matches: 7. DNA for the CDR3: TGTGCCAGCAGCGTAGGCCCTGGGGACAGTTCCTACGAGCAGTACTTC. Translating gives CASSVGPGDSSYEQYF.

This clone occurred a few times. This chain joins TRBV7-9 and TRBJ2-7; D might be TRBD1 (5 bases). Germline V gene data show CDR1 as SEHNR and CDR2 as FQNEAQ (reference sequence). The V end was cut by 2 bases, the J end by 4 bases, with 6 bases between. CDR3 length equals 12 residues. The CDR3 sequence is CASSLSGYEQYF. CDR3 bases: TGTGCCAGCAGCTTATCAGGGTACGAGCAGTACTTC.

The rearrangement joins TRBV11-2 to TRBJ1-1; TRBD1 matches at 7 bases. CDR3 size: 13 residues. CDR1 is SGHAT and CDR2 is FQNNGV in the germline V gene. V lost 5 bases to trimming and J lost 3 bases; unmatched junction nucleotides: 3. The CDR3 DNA follows: TGTGCCAGCAGCACTGGGACAGACACTGAAGCTTTCTTT. Translated: CASSTGTDTEAFF.

The V gene is TRBV19, the J gene TRBJ1-5; D unclear. Trimming cost V 8 bases and J 3 bases, with 17 bases left between them. The V gene's germline CDR1 is LNHDA and CDR2 SQIVND (reference sequence). The length of the CDR3 is 15 residues. CDR3 protein: CASSPDGVLNQPQHF. In DNA form, the CDR3 reads TGTGCCAGTTCCCCCGACGGAGTCCTCAATCAGCCCCAGCATTTT.